Included here is one TCR beta chain sequence, with context. TCRdb's copy holds only in-frame clones and misses some; the assay was immunoSEQ multiplex PCR. The table shows 150,000 to 200,000 clones, with approximately 90% occurring only once. This record belongs to a study of blood T cell repertoires in COVID-19. Per germline, CDR1 MDHEN and CDR2 SYDVKM. CDR3 size: 19 residues. Deletions cut 4 bases from V and 0 bases from J, with 19 bases between. The material sequenced was peripheral blood. The receptor was isolated from a man aged 50 to 59 who had recovered from COVID-19. This chain links TRBV28 with TRBJ2-6; tentative D call: TRBD2 (6 bases). CDR3 sequence (DNA): TGTGCCAGCAGTTCTAGGGGAGGTTTCACCTTCTCTGGGGCCAACGTCCTGACTTTC. It codes for CASSSRGGFTFSGANVLTF.